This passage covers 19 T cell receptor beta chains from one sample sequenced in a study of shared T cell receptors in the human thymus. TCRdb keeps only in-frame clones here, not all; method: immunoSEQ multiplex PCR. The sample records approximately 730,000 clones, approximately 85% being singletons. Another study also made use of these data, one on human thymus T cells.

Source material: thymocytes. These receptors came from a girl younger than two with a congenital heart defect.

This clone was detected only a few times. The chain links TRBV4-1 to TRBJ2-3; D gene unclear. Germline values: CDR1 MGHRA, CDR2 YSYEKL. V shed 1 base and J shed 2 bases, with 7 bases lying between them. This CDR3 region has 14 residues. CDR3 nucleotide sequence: TGCGCCAGCAGCCAAGCAACTAACACAGATACGCAGTATTTT. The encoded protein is CASSQATNTDTQYF.

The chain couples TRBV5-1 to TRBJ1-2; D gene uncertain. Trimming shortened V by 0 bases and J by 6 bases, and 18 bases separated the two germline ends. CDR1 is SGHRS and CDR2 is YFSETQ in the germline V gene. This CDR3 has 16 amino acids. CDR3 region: CASSLDPSGASNGYTF. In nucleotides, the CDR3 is TGCGCCAGCAGCTTGGACCCCTCGGGTGCCTCCAATGGCTACACCTTC.

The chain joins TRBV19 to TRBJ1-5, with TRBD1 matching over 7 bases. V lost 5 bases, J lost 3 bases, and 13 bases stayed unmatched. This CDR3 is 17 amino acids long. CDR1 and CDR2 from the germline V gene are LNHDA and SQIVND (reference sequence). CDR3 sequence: CASSARDRTFFNQPQHF. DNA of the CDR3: TGTGCCAGTAGTGCCCGGGACAGAACATTTTTCAATCAGCCCCAGCATTTT.

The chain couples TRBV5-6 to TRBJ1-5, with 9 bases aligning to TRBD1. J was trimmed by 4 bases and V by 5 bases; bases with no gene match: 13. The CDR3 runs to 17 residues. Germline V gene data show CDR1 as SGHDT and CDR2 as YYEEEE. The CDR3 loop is CASSMHRGQAGNQPQHF. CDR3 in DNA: TGTGCCAGCAGTATGCACAGGGGGCAAGCGGGAAATCAGCCCCAGCATTTT. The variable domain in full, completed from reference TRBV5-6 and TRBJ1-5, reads DAGVTQSPTHLIKTRGQQVTLRCSPKSGHDTVSWYQQALGQGPQFIFQYYEEEERQRGNFPDRFSGHQFPNYSSELNVNALLLGDSALYLCASSMHRGQAGNQPQHFGDGTRLSIL.

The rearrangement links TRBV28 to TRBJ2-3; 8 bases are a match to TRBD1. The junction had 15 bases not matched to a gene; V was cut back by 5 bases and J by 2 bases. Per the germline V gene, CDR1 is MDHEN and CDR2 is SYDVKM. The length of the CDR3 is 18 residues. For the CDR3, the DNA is TGTGCCAGCAGTGGGACAGGTTTTCTATCCCCCCCCACAGATACGCAGTATTTT. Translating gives CASSGTGFLSPPTDTQYF.

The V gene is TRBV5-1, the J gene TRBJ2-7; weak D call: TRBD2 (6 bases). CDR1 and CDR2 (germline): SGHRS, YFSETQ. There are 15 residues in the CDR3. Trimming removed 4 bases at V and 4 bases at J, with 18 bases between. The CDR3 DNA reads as TGCGCCAGCAGCCGCATTGGCGGGATTACTTACGAGCAGTACTTC. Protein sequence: CASSRIGGITYEQYF.

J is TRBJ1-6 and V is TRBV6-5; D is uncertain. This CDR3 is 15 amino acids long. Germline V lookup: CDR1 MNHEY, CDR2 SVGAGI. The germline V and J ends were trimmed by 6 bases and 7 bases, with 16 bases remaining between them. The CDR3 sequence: CASSSPGELNSPLHF. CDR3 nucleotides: TGTGCCAGCAGCTCCCCCGGGGAGTTGAATTCACCCCTCCACTTT.

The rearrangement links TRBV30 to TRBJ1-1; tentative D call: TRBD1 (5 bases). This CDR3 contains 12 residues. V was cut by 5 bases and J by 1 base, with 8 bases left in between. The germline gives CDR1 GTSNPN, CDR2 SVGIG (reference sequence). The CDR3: CAWGQSNTEAFF. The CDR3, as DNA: TGTGCCTGGGGACAATCGAACACTGAAGCTTTCTTT.

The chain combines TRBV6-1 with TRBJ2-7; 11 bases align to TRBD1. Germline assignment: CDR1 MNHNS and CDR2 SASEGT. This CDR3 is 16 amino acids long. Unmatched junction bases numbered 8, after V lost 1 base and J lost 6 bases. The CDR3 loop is CASSEGEWTGGCEQYF. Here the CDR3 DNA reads TGTGCCAGCAGTGAAGGGGAATGGACAGGGGGCTGCGAGCAGTACTTC.

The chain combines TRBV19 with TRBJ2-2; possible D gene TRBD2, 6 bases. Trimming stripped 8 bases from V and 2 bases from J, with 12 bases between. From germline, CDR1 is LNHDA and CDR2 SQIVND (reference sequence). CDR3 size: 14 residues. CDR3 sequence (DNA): TGTGCCAGTTGGAGGGGCTCTAACACCGGGGAGCTGTTTTTT. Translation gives CASWRGSNTGELFF.

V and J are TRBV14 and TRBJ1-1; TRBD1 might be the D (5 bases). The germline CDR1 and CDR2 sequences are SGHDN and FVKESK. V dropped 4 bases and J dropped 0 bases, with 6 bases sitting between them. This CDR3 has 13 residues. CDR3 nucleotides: TGTGCCAGCAGCCTGGGGCTGAACACTGAAGCTTTCTTT. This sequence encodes CASSLGLNTEAFF.

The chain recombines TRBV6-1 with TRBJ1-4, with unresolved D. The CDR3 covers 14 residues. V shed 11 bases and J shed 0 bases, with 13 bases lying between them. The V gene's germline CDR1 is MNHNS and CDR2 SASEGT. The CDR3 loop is CAGTGCATNEKLFF. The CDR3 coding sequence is TGTGCCGGAACCGGGTGTGCAACTAATGAAAAACTGTTTTTT.

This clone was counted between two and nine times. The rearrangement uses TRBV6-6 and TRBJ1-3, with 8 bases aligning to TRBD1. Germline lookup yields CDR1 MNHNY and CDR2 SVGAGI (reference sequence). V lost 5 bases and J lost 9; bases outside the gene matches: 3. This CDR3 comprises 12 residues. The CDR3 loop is CASSGQGSTIYF. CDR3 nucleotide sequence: TGTGCCAGCAGTGGACAGGGTAGCACCATATATTTT.

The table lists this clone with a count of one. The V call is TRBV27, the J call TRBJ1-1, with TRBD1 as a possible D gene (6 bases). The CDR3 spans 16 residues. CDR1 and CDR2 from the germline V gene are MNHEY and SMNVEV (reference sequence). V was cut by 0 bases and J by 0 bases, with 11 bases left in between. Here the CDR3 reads CASSLSIRGLNTEAFF. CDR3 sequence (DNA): TGTGCCAGCAGTTTATCGATCAGGGGCCTGAACACTGAAGCTTTCTTT.

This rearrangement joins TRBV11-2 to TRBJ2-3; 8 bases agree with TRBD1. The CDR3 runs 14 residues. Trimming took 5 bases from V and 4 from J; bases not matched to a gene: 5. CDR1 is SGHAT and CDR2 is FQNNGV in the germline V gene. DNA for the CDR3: TGTGCCAGCAGCGAGGACAGGGATCCAGATACGCAGTATTTT. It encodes CASSEDRDPDTQYF.

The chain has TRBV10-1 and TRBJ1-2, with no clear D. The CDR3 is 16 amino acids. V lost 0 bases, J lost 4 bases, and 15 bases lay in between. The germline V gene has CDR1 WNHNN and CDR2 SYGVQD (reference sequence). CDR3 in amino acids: CASSESGVESIYGYTF. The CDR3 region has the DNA TGCGCCAGCAGTGAGTCCGGGGTTGAAAGCATCTATGGCTACACCTTC.

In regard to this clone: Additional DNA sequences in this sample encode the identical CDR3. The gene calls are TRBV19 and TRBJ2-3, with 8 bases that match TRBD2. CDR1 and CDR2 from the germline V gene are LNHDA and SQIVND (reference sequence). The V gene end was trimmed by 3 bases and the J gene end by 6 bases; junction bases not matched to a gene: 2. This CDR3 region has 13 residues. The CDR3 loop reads CASSIRGGDTQYF. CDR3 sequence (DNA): TGTGCCAGTAGTATTCGGGGGGGTGATACGCAGTATTTT.

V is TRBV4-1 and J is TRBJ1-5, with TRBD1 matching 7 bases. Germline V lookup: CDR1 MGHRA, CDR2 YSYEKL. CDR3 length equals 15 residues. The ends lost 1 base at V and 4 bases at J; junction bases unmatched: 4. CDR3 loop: CASSQGGTANQPQHF. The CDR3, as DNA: TGCGCCAGCAGCCAAGGGGGGACAGCTAATCAGCCCCAGCATTTT.

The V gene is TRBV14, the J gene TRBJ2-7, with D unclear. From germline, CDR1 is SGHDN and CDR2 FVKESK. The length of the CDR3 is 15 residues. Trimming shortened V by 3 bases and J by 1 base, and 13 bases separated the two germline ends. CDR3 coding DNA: TGTGCCAGCAGCCAGACAACTTGGGCATCCTACGAGCAGTACTTC. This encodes CASSQTTWASYEQYF.